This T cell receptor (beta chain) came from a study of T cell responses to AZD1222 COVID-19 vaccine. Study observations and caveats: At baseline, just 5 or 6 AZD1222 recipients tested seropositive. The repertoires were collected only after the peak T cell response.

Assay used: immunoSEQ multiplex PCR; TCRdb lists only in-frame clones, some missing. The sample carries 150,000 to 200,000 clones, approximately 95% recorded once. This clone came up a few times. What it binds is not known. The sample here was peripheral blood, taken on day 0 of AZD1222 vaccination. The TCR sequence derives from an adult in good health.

The CDR3 reads CASSERMAFF. As DNA, the CDR3 is TGTGCCAGCAGTGAAAGGATGGCTTTCTTT. This sequence joins TRBV6-1 and TRBJ1-1; no reliable D call. The CDR3 extends over 10 amino acids. CDR1 is MNHNS, CDR2 SASEGT, per germline. Between the trimmed V and J ends, which lost 2 bases and 11 bases, there was a span of 6 bases.